These 3 T cell receptor beta chains were all obtained from the same sample, sequenced in a study of T cell responses to AZD1222 COVID-19 vaccine. The repertoire was sequenced with immunoSEQ multiplex PCR; TCRdb's copy has only in-frame clones and lacks some. Of about 110,000 clones in the sample, about 91% were seen once. Here the sequenced sample was peripheral blood, taken 28 days after the second AZD1222 dose. Receptors originate from an adult who received the AZD1222 COVID-19 vaccine.

The chain links TRBV19 to TRBJ2-3, with 9 bases matching TRBD2. The J segment lost 0 bases and the V segment lost 6 bases, leaving 4 bases of the junction unmatched. This CDR3 has 15 residues. The germline CDR1 and CDR2 sequences are LNHDA and SQIVND (reference sequence). CDR3 bases: TGTGCCAGTAGAAGAACTAGCGGGAGCACAGATACGCAGTATTTT. Translated: CASRRTSGSTDTQYF. The entire variable domain, with the rest obtained from reference TRBV19 and TRBJ2-3, is as follows: DGGITQSPKYLFRKEGQNVTLSCEQNLNHDAMYWYRQDPGQGLRLIYYSQIVNDFQKGDIAEGYSVSREKKESFPLTVTSAQKNPTAFYLCASRRTSGSTDTQYFGPGTRLTVL.

This chain connects TRBV2 to TRBJ2-5, with D possibly TRBD2 on 5 matching bases. The CDR3 has 14 amino acids. Trimming took 4 bases from V and 5 from J, leaving 14 bases between them. CDR1 and CDR2 from the germline V gene are SNHLY and FYNNEI. CDR3 sequence reads: CASSGPSAGETQYF. The CDR3 coding sequence is TGTGCCAGCAGTGGGCCCTCTGCGGGCGAGACCCAGTACTTC.

The chain combines TRBV19 with TRBJ2-7, with 8 bases identical to TRBD1. The CDR3 length is 15 residues. The V and J ends lost 4 bases and 4 bases, in that order; junction bases with no gene match: 9. Germline V gives CDR1 LNHDA, CDR2 SQIVND (reference sequence). CDR3 nucleotide sequence: TGTGCCAGTAGTAGCTCGGGACAGGCTTTGTACGAGCAGTACTTC. Translating it yields CASSSSGQALYEQYF.